This TCR beta chain was retrieved from a study of blood T cell repertoires in COVID-19 (dated by TCRdb to 2018 to 2021). About the full investigation: Samples from collaborators originated in the United States, Italy and Spain and spanned both the acute and convalescent phases of COVID-19. Where available, HLA class I and class II types were obtained from metadata supplied by the sample provider rather than from assay-based typing. The samples were drawn from the first 160 participants of the ongoing ImmuneRACE study and from about 1,200 subjects provided by 6 global collaborators. The repertoires were released in a freely available public database meant as a resource for research on the immune response to SARS-CoV-2. The dataset comprised deeply sampled blood TCRbeta repertoires from subjects exposed to, actively infected with, or recovered from COVID-19. The prospective study material was composed of cDNA or gDNA derived from T cells, B-cell-depleted T cells, or PBMCs. Sample metadata almost always included a de-identified subject ID, COVID-19 status, age in years and sex. Results the study describes overall, beyond this receptor: The quantity of clinical and demographic metadata differed by source and by participant and was supplied without curation.

Whole blood was collected in K2EDTA tubes by collaborating institutions according to the institutions' own protocols. For TCRbeta analysis, collaborators shipped samples as frozen whole blood, isolated PBMCs, or DNA extracted from either of those sample types. The immunoSEQ Assay, a bias-controlled multiplex PCR, was used to amplify TCRbeta CDR3 regions from genomic DNA. The study's own analysis went as follows. The number of nucleated cells in each sample was estimated from the amplification of reference gene primers within the assay. To quantify the absolute abundance of each unique TCRbeta CDR3 rearrangement, sequence reads were collapsed and filtered. For each sample, productive Simpson clonality was calculated by taking the square root of Simpson's diversity index across productive rearrangements. TCRdb re-hosts the immuneACCESS table, in-frame sequences only. Its copies lack some clones; in the studies checked, an unresolved V gene accounts for under half of them, and the cause for the rest is not known. D and trimming were read from the DNA, whereas the V and J calls and clone size are those reported in that table. The table for this sample lists roughly 150,000 clones; roughly 88% of them were counted only once. The ten largest clones represent around a tenth of the sample.

On this clone itself: No cognate antigen has been identified for it. Base qualities are not provided; no much larger clone lies one nucleotide away.

The sample comprised peripheral blood. This receptor was obtained from a woman in her forties or fifties with acute or convalescent COVID-19.

The bases are TGTGCCAGTAGTACAACGGCCCGGACAGGCTATGGCTACACCTTC. The translation is CASSTTARTGYGYTF. Recombination joined TRBV19 with TRBJ1-2, with TRBD1 matching 7 junction bases. Based on the germline V gene (reference sequence), the CDR1 and CDR2 sequences are LNHDA and SQIVND. Inclusive of the bounding cysteine and phenylalanine, the CDR3 is 15 residues long. Only the CDR3 DNA stays, 45 bases, in frame from base 1. V has 4 bases trimmed and J has 4 bases trimmed; junction bases matching no gene number 9. Extended through the reference TRBV19 and TRBJ1-2 proteins, this CDR3 yields the full variable domain: DGGITQSPKYLFRKEGQNVTLSCEQNLNHDAMYWYRQDPGQGLRLIYYSQIVNDFQKGDIAEGYSVSREKKESFPLTVTSAQKNPTAFYLCASSTTARTGYGYTFGSGTRLTVV.